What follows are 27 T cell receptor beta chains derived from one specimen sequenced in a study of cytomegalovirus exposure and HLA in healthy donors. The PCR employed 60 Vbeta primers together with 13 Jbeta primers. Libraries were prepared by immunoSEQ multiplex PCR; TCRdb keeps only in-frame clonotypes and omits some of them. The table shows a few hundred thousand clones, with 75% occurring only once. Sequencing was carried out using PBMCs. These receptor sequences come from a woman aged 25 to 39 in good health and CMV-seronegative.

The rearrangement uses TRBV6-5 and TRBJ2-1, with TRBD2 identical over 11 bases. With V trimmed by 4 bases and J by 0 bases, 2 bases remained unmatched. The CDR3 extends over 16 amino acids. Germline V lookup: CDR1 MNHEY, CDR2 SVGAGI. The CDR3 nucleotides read TGTGCCAGCAGTTCGGGACTAGCGGTCTCCTACAATGAGCAGTTCTTC. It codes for CASSSGLAVSYNEQFF.

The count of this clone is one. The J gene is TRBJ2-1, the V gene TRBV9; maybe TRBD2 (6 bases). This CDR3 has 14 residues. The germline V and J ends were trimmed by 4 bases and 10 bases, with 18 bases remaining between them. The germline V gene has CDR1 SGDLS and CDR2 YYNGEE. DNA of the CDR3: TGTGCCAGCAGCACCCAACGACTAGAGTCCGAGCAGTTCTTC. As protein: CASSTQRLESEQFF.

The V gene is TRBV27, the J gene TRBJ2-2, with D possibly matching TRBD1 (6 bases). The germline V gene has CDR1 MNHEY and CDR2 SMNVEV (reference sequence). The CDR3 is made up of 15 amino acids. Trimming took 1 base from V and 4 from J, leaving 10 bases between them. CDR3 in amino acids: CASSLYAQGTGELFF. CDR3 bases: TGTGCCAGCAGTTTATACGCACAGGGCACCGGGGAGCTGTTTTTT.

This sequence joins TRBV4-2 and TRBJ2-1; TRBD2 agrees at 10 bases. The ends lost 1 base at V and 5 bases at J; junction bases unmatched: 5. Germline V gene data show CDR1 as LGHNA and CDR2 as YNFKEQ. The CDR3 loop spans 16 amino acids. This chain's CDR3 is CASSQAGLAVNNEQFF. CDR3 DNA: TGTGCCAGCAGCCAAGCAGGACTAGCGGTGAACAATGAGCAGTTCTTC.

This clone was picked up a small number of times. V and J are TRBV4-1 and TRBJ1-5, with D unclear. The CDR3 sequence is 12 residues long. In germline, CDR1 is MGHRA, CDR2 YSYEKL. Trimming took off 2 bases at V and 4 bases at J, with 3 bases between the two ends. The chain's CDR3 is CASSQPNQPQHF. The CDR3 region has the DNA TGCGCCAGCAGCCAACCTAATCAGCCCCAGCATTTT.

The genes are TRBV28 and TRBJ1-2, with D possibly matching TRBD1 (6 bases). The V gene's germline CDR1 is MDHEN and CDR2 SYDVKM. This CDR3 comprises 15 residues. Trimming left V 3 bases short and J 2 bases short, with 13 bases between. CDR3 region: CASSLYPGENYGYTF. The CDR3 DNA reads TGTGCCAGCAGTTTGTACCCAGGGGAAAACTATGGCTACACCTTC.

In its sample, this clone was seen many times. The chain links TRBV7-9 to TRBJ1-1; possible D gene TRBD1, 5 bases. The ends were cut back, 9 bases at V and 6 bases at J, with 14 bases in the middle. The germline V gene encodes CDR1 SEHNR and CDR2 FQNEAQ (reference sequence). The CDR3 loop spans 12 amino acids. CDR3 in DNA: TGTGCCAGTCGGGGGGAAGTCGCTGAAGCTTTCTTT. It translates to CASRGEVAEAFF.

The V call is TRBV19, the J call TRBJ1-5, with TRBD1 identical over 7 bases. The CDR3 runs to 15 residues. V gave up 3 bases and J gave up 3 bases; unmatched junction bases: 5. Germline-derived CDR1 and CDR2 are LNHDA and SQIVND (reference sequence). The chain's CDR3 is CASSIPGTVNQPQHF. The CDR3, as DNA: TGTGCCAGTAGTATCCCCGGGACAGTCAATCAGCCCCAGCATTTT.

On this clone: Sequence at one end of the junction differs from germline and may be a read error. The CDR3: CASSLVGGKRSEKLFF. CDR3 nucleotide sequence: TGTGCCAGCAGCTTGGTGGGGGGTAAGCGAAGTGAAAAACTGTTTTTT. J is TRBJ1-4 and V is TRBV5-1; possible D gene TRBD1, 5 bases. CDR1 is SGHRS and CDR2 is YFSETQ in the germline V gene. CDR3 length: 16 residues.

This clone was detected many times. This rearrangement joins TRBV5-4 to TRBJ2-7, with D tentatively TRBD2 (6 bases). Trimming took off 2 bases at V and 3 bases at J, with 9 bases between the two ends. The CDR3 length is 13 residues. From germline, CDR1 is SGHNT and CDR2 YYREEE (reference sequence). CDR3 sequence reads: CASSLRLGYEQYF. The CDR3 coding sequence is TGTGCCAGCAGCTTACGACTAGGCTACGAGCAGTACTTC.

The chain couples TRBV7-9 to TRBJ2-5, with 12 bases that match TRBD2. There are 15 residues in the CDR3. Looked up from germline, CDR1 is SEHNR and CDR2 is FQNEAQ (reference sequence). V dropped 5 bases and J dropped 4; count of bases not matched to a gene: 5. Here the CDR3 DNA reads TGTGCCAGCAGCCCGACTAGCGGGGGTATAGAGACCCAGTACTTC. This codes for CASSPTSGGIETQYF.

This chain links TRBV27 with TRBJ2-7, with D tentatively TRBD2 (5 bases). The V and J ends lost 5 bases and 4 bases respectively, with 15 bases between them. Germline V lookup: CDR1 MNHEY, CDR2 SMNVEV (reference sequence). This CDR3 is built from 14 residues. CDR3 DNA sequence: TGTGCCAGCAGTCCTGCGACGGGAATTTACGAGCAGTACTTC. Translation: CASSPATGIYEQYF.

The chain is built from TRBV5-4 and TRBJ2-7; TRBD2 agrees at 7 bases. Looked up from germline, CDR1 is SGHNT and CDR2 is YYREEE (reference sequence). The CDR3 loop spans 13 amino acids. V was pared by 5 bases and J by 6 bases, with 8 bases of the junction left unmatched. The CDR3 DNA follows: TGTGCCAGCAGGCCGGTGGGGGGGGGCGAGCAGTACTTC. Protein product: CASRPVGGGEQYF. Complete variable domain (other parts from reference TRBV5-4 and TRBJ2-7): ETGVTQSPTHLIKTRGQQVTLRCSSQSGHNTVSWYQQALGQGPQFIFQYYREEENGRGNFPPRFSGLQFPNYSSELNVNALELDDSALYLCASRPVGGGEQYFGPGTRLTVT.

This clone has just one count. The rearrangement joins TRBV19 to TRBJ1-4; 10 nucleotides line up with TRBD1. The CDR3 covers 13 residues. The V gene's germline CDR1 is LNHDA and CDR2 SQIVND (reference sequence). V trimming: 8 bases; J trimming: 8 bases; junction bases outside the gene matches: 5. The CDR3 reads CASGDRGEEKLFF. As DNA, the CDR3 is TGTGCCAGTGGGGACAGGGGTGAAGAAAAACTGTTTTTT.

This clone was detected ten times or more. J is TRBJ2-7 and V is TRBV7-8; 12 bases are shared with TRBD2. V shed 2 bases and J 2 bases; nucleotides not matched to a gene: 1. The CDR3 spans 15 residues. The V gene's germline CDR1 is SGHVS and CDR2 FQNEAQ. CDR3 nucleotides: TGTGCCAGCAGCTTACTAGCGGGAGGGCCCTACGAGCAGTACTTC. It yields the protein CASSLLAGGPYEQYF. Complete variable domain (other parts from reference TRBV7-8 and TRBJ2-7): GAGVSQSPRYKVAKRGQDVALRCDPISGHVSLFWYQQALGQGPEFLTYFQNEAQLDKSGLPSDRFFAERPEGSVSTLKIQRTQQEDSAVYLCASSLLAGGPYEQYFGPGTRLTVT.

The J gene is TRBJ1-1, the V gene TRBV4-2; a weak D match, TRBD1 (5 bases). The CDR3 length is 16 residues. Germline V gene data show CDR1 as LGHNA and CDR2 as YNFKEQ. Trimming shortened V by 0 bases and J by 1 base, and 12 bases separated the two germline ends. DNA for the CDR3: TGTGCCAGCAGCCAAGATTTTGGGGCGACGAACACTGAAGCTTTCTTT. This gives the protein CASSQDFGATNTEAFF.

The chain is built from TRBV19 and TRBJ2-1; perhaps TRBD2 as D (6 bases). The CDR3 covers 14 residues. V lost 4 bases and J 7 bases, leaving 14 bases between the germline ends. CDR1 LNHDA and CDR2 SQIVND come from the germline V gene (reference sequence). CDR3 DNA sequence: TGTGCCAGTAGTAAGAGTAGCGGCAGGAATGAGCAGTTCTTC. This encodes CASSKSSGRNEQFF.

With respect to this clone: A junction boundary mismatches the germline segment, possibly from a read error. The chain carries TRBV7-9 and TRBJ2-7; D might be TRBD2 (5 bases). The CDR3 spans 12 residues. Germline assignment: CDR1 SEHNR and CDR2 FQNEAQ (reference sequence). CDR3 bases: TGTACCAGCAGCCCCGGGGACTACGAGCAGTACTTC. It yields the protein CTSSPGDYEQYF. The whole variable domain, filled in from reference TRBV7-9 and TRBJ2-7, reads DTGVSQNPRHKITKRGQNVTFRCDPISEHNRLYWYRQTLGQGPEFLTYFQNEAQLEKSRLLSDRFSAERPKGSFSTLEIQRTEQGDSAMYLCTSSPGDYEQYFGPGTRLTVT.

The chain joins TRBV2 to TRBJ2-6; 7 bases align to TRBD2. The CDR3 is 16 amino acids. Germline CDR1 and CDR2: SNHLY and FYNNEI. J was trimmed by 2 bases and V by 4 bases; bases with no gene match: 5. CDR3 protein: CASSGAAGAGANVLTF. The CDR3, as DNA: TGTGCCAGCAGTGGGGCCGCGGGGGCTGGGGCCAACGTCCTGACTTTC.

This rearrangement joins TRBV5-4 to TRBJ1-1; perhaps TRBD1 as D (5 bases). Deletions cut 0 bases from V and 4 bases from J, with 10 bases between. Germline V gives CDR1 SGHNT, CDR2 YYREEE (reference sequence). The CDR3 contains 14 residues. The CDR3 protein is CASSLVGLGTEAFF. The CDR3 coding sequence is TGTGCCAGCAGCTTGGTGGGGCTGGGCACTGAAGCTTTCTTT.

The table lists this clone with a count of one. The CDR3 loop is CAWSVRLAGEQYF. CDR3 sequence (DNA): TGTGCCTGGAGTGTACGACTAGCGGGCGAGCAGTACTTC. The gene calls are TRBV30 and TRBJ2-7; 10 nucleotides agree with TRBD2. V was pared by 0 bases and J by 6 bases, with 2 bases of the junction left unmatched. Germline V gene sequence: CDR1 GTSNPN, CDR2 SVGIG (reference sequence). The CDR3 is made up of 13 amino acids.

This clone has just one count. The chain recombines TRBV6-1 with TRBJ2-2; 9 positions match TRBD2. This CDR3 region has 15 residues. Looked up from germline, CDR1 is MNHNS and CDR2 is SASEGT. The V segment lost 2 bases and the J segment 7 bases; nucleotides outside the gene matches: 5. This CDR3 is CASSESGGPSGELFF. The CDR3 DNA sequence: TGTGCCAGCAGTGAAAGCGGGGGGCCTAGCGGGGAGCTGTTTTTT.

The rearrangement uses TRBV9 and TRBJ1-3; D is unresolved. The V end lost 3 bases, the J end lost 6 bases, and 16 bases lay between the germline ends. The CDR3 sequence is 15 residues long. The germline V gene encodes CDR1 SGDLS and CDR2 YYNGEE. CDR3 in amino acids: CASSAPEDEENTIYF. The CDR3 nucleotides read TGTGCCAGCAGCGCCCCCGAAGACGAGGAAAACACCATATATTTT.

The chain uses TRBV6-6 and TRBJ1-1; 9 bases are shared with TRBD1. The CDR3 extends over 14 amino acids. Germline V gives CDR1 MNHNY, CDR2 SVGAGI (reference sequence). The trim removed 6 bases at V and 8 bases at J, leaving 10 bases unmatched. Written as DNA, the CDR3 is TGTGCCAGCAGCAAAGTACAGGGGGCGGCCGAAGCTTTCTTT. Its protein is CASSKVQGAAEAFF.

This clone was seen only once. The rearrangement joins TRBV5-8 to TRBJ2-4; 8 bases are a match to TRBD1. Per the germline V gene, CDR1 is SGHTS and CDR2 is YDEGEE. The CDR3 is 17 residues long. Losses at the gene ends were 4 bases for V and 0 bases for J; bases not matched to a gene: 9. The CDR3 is CASSLGAGGEAKNIQYF. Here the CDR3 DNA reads TGTGCCAGCAGCCTAGGGGCAGGGGGCGAAGCCAAAAACATTCAGTACTTC.

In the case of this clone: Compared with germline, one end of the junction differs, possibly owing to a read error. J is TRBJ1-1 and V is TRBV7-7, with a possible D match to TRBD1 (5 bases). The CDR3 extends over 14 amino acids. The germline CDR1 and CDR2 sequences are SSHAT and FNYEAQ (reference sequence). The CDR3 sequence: CASSFGGGIGEAFF. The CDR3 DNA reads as TGTGCTAGCAGCTTCGGGGGGGGGATCGGTGAAGCTTTCTTT.

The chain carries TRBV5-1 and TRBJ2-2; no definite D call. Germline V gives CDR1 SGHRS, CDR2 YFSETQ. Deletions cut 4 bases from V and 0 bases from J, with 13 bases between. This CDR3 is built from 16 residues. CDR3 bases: TGCGCCAGCAGCGACAACAGCCATTCGAACACCGGGGAGCTGTTTTTT. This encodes CASSDNSHSNTGELFF.